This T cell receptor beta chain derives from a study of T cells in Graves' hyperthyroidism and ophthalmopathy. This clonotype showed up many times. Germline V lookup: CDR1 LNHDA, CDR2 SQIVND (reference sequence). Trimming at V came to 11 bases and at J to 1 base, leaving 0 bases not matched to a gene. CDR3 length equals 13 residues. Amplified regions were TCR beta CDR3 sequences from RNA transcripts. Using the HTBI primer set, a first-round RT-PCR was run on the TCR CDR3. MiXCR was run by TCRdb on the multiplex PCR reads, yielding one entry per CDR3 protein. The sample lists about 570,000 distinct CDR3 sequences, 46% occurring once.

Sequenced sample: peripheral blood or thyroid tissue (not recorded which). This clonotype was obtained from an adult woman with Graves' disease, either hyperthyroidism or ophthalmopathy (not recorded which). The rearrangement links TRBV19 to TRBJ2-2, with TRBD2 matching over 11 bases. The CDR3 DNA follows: TGTGCCGGACTAGCGGGGAACACCGGGGAGCTGTTTTTT. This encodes CAGLAGNTGELFF.